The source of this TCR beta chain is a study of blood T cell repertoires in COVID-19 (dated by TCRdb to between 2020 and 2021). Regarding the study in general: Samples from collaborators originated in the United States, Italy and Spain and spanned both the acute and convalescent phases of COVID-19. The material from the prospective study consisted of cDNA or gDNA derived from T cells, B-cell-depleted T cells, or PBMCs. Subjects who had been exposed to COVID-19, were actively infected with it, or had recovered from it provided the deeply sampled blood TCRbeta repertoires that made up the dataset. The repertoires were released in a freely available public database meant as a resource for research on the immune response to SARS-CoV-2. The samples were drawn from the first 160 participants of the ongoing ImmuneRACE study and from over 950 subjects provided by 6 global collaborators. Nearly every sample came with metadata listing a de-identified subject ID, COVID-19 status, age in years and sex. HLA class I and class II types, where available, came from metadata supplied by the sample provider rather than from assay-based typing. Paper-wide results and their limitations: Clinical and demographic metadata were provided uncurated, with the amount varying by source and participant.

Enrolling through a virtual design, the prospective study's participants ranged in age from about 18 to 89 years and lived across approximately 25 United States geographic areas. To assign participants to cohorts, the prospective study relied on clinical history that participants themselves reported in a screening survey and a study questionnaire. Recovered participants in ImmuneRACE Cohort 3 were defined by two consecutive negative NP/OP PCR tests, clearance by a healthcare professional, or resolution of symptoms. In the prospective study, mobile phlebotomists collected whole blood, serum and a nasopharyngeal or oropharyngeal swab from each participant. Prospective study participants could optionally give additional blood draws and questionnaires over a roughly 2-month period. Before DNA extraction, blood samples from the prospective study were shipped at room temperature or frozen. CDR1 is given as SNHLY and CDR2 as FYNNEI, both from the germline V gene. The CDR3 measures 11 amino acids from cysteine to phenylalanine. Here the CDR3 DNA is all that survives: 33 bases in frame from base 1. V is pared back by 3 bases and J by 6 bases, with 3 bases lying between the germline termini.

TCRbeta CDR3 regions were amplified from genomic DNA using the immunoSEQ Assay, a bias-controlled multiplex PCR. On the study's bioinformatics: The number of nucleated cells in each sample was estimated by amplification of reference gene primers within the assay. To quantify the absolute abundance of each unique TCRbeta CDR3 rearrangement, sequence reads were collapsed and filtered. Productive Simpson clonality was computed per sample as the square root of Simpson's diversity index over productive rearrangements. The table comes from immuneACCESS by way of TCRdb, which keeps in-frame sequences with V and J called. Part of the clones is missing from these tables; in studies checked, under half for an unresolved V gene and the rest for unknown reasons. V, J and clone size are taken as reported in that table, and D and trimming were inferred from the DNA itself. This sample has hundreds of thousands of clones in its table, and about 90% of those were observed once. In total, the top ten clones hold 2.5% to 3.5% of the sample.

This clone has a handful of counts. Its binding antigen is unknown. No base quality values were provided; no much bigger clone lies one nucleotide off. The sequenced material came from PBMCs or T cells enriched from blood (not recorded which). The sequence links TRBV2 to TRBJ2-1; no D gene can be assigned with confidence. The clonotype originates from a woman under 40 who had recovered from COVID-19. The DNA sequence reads TGTGCCAGCAGTGAGAGCAATGAGCAGTTCTTC. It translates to CASSESNEQFF.